Listed here are 23 T cell receptor beta chains from one sample, sequenced in a study of naive and memory T cell subsets. Both TRBC1 and TRBC2 were covered by a beta constant-region primer of two equimolar oligonucleotides. TCRdb itself ran the UMI-ligation and nested PCR reads through MiXCR, one entry per CDR3 protein. The sample yields under 150,000 distinct CDR3 sequences, approximately 15% seen once. What was sequenced was naive CD4+ T cells from blood. All receptors come from a human donor in good health.

The table lists this clonotype with a few counts. The chain is built from TRBV7-2 and TRBJ2-7; D is perhaps TRBD1 or TRBD2 (5 bases each). The CDR3 extends over 15 amino acids. Germline-derived CDR1 and CDR2 are SGHTA and FQGNSA. Trimming stripped 1 base from V and 2 bases from J, with 12 bases between. The DNA for the CDR3 is TGTGCCAGCAGCTTAGGATGGGACGGACCCTACGAGCAGTACTTC. This gives the protein CASSLGWDGPYEQYF.

CDR3: CASSPRGRDTEAFF. The CDR3 DNA reads TGCGCCAGCAGCCCCCGAGGTAGGGACACTGAAGCTTTCTTT. This chain joins TRBV5-1 and TRBJ1-1, with unresolved D. The CDR3 sequence is 14 residues long. Germline assignment: CDR1 SGHRS and CDR2 YFSETQ. Trimming shortened V by 4 bases and J by 3 bases, and 13 bases separated the two germline ends.

This clonotype turned up a few times. V is TRBV2 and J is TRBJ1-4, with no clear D. The CDR3 runs to 15 residues. CDR1 and CDR2 (germline): SNHLY, FYNNEI. Trimming shortened V by 4 bases and J by 8 bases, and 17 bases separated the two germline ends. CDR3 sequence (DNA): TGTGCCAGCAGTGCCTACGAGTGGGCCGAGGAAAAACTGTTTTTT. Protein sequence: CASSAYEWAEEKLFF.

The CDR3, as DNA: TGTGCCAGCAGCGTAGCAGCGGGCGTTGGCAATGAGCAGTTCTTC. This gives the protein CASSVAAGVGNEQFF. The chain uses TRBV9 and TRBJ2-1; a possible D gene is TRBD2 (6 bases). V was pared by 0 bases and J by 6 bases, with 13 bases between. CDR3 length: 15 residues. Germline lookup yields CDR1 SGDLS and CDR2 YYNGEE.

This chain joins TRBV12-3 or TRBV12-4 and TRBJ1-5, with 7 bases fitting TRBD1. V dropped 6 bases and J dropped 1; count of bases not matched to a gene: 6. The CDR3 extends over 15 amino acids. This CDR3 reads CASSTGQHSNQPQHF. The CDR3 DNA sequence: TGTGCCAGCAGCACGGGACAGCACAGCAATCAGCCCCAGCATTTT.

The J gene is TRBJ2-3, the V gene TRBV20-1; D is tentatively TRBD1 or TRBD2 (6 bases each). The V end was cut by 6 bases, the J end by 6 bases, with 16 bases between. CDR3 length: 13 residues. Germline V lookup: CDR1 DFQATT, CDR2 SNEGSKA (reference sequence). DNA of the CDR3: TGCAGTGCCGGAGGGGACACCCGGGATACGCAGTATTTT. Encoded protein: CSAGGDTRDTQYF.

This clonotype has a handful of counts. This chain joins TRBV29-1 and TRBJ2-5, with D maybe TRBD1 (5 bases). This CDR3 has 13 residues. CDR1 is SQVTM, CDR2 ANQGSEA, per germline. V lost 4 bases, J lost 2 bases, and 11 bases lay in between. CDR3 DNA sequence: TGCAGCGTTGCTATAGGGGTACAAGAGACCCAGTACTTC. Its protein is CSVAIGVQETQYF. The full variable domain, in which reference TRBV29-1 and TRBJ2-5 provide the parts outside the CDR3, is SAVISQKPSRDICQRGTSLTIQCQVDSQVTMMFWYRQQPGQSLTLIATANQGSEATYESGFVIDKFPISRPNLTFSTLTVSNMSPEDSSIYLCSVAIGVQETQYFGPGTRLLVL.

The chain combines TRBV3-1 with TRBJ2-3; TRBD2 might be the D (6 bases). V lost 4 bases, J lost 8 bases, and 16 bases lay in between. CDR1 is LGHDT and CDR2 is YNNKEL in the germline V gene (reference sequence). There are 14 residues in the CDR3. CDR3 amino acids: CASSLRTRRGTQYF. The CDR3 coding sequence is TGTGCCAGCAGCCTTCGGACGCGGCGGGGTACGCAGTATTTT.

The V gene is TRBV29-1, the J gene TRBJ2-1; D assignment may be TRBD1 or TRBD2 (5 bases each). The V end lost 4 bases, the J end lost 7 bases, and 20 bases lay between the germline ends. The CDR3 is 15 residues long. CDR1 is SQVTM and CDR2 is ANQGSEA in the germline V gene. CDR3 bases: TGCAGCGTTGGGCTGGTAGGGGACGTGTGGAATGAGCAGTTCTTC. This codes for CSVGLVGDVWNEQFF.

J is TRBJ2-2 and V is TRBV6-2 or TRBV6-3; D not certain. V lost 0 bases, J lost 6 bases, and 2 bases lay in between. Germline V gene data show CDR1 as MNHEY and CDR2 as SVGEGT. This CDR3 has 12 amino acids. The CDR3 reads CASSYSPGELFF. DNA for the CDR3: TGTGCCAGCAGTTACTCCCCCGGGGAGCTGTTTTTT.

The V and J genes are TRBV20-1 and TRBJ2-7, with a tentative D call TRBD1 (6 bases). This CDR3 spans 14 amino acids. CDR1 is DFQATT and CDR2 is SNEGSKA in the germline V gene (reference sequence). Trimming shortened V by 3 bases and J by 1 base, and 13 bases separated the two germline ends. CDR3 sequence: CSASRQDLSYEQYF. The DNA of the CDR3 is TGCAGTGCTAGTCGACAGGACCTATCCTACGAGCAGTACTTC.

The chain has TRBV7-2 and TRBJ2-7, with a tentative D call TRBD2 (5 bases). The CDR3 consists of 16 residues. V was trimmed by 1 base and J by 7 bases, leaving 20 bases between them. Germline V gives CDR1 SGHTA, CDR2 FQGNSA. Here the CDR3 DNA reads TGTGCCAGCAGCTTAGTGGGAGCTGCCGCCCCCTGGGAGCAGTACTTC. Translating gives CASSLVGAAAPWEQYF.

V and J are TRBV7-2 and TRBJ2-2; D gene ambiguous. The V end lost 3 bases, the J end lost 3 bases, and 11 bases lay between the germline ends. The CDR3 is 15 residues long. CDR1 SGHTA and CDR2 FQGNSA come from the germline V gene. In DNA, the CDR3 is TGTGCCAGCAGCTTTAATTTGGTATACACCGGGGAGCTGTTTTTT. Translated: CASSFNLVYTGELFF.

The chain recombines TRBV20-1 with TRBJ2-1, with D perhaps TRBD2 (6 bases). V was clipped by 5 bases and J by 7 bases, with 18 bases between them. CDR1 and CDR2 from the germline V gene are DFQATT and SNEGSKA (reference sequence). The CDR3 covers 14 residues. The CDR3 is CSASDYSARNEQFF. The CDR3 coding sequence is TGCAGTGCTTCGGACTATTCTGCCCGGAATGAGCAGTTCTTC.

The chain uses TRBV27 and TRBJ2-3; the match to TRBD2 covers 8 bases. This CDR3 has 15 residues. V lost 7 bases, J lost 2 bases, and 8 bases stayed unmatched. CDR1 is MNHEY, CDR2 SMNVEV, per germline (reference sequence). For the CDR3, the DNA is TGTGCCAGCACCTCGACTAGCGCGACCACAGATACGCAGTATTTT. Translation: CASTSTSATTDTQYF.

The rearrangement links TRBV5-4 to TRBJ2-3, with TRBD1 as a possible D gene (6 bases). CDR1 and CDR2 from the germline V gene are SGHNT and YYREEE (reference sequence). Deletions cut 5 bases from V and 0 bases from J, with 7 bases between. The length of the CDR3 is 13 residues. The CDR3: CASRTGSTDTQYF. In DNA, the CDR3 is TGTGCCAGCAGAACAGGGAGCACAGATACGCAGTATTTT.

This clonotype turned up a few times. This sequence joins TRBV4-1 and TRBJ2-2; the D gene is possibly TRBD1 (5 bases). Germline V gene lookup returns CDR1 MGHRA and CDR2 YSYEKL. Trimming took 0 bases from V and 6 from J, leaving 11 bases between them. The CDR3 is 15 amino acids. The CDR3 loop reads CASSQEGAGAGELFF. In DNA, the CDR3 is TGCGCCAGCAGCCAAGAAGGGGCCGGTGCCGGGGAGCTGTTTTTT.

This chain joins TRBV7-3 and TRBJ2-1, with 9 nucleotides matching TRBD2. Germline CDR1 is SGHTA and CDR2 is FQGTGA. The CDR3 is 18 amino acids. The V gene end was trimmed by 4 bases and the J gene end by 5 bases; junction bases not matched to a gene: 15. Here the CDR3 reads CASSSRLTSGEGNNEQFF. The CDR3, as DNA: TGTGCCAGCAGCTCCCGTCTGACTAGCGGAGAGGGTAACAATGAGCAGTTCTTC.

This clonotype was seen many times. CDR3 in amino acids: CASSEWHANGGELFF. CDR3 in DNA: TGTGCCAGCAGTGAATGGCACGCGAACGGCGGGGAGCTGTTTTTT. The chain couples TRBV6-4 to TRBJ2-2; D not resolved. The CDR3 runs to 15 residues. CDR1 is MRHNA, CDR2 SNTAGT, per germline. The V end was cut by 3 bases, the J end by 7 bases, with 15 bases between.

The J gene is TRBJ2-2, the V gene TRBV2; D is uncertain. Germline V CDR1 and CDR2: SNHLY, FYNNEI. The CDR3 contains 15 residues. V was pared by 4 bases and J by 4 bases, with 13 bases between. The DNA of the CDR3 is TGTGCCAGCAGTGTCAGCAGGTCGGGCACCGGGGAGCTGTTTTTT. This encodes CASSVSRSGTGELFF. Full variable domain (remainder filled in from reference TRBV2 and TRBJ2-2): EPEVTQTPSHQVTQMGQEVILRCVPISNHLYFYWYRQILGQKVEFLVSFYNNEISEKSEIFDDQFSVERPDGSNFTLKIRSTKLEDSAMYFCASSVSRSGTGELFFGEGSRLTVL.

Many counts were recorded for this clonotype. The chain carries TRBV10-3 and TRBJ2-1; 7 bases map to TRBD2. With V trimmed by 7 bases and J by 4 bases, 7 bases remained unmatched. Germline loops: CDR1 ENHRY, CDR2 SYGVKD. CDR3 length equals 14 residues. CDR3 residues: CAIKASGEYNEQFF. The CDR3 region has the DNA TGTGCCATCAAGGCTAGCGGAGAATACAATGAGCAGTTCTTC.

This clonotype was seen ten or more times. The rearrangement joins TRBV5-1 to TRBJ1-1; D unclear. Germline V lookup: CDR1 SGHRS, CDR2 YFSETQ. The V end lost 0 bases, the J end lost 3 bases, and 3 bases lay between the germline ends. The CDR3 sequence is 12 residues long. The CDR3 DNA sequence: TGCGCCAGCAGCTTGGCCGACACTGAAGCTTTCTTT. Its protein product is CASSLADTEAFF. The full variable domain, its missing parts supplied by reference TRBV5-1 and TRBJ1-1, is KAGVTQTPRYLIKTRGQQVTLSCSPISGHRSVSWYQQTPGQGLQFLFEYFSETQRNKGNFPGRFSGRQFSNSRSEMNVSTLELGDSALYLCASSLADTEAFFGQGTRLTVV.

A single count supports this clonotype. The chain carries TRBV20-1 and TRBJ2-3; 8 bases agree with TRBD1. V was clipped by 2 bases and J by 4 bases; unmatched bases: 8. The CDR3 runs 15 residues. CDR1 and CDR2 (germline): DFQATT, SNEGSKA (reference sequence). The CDR3 bases are TGCAGTGCTAGAAGCGACAGGGGAAGAGCAGATACGCAGTATTTT. It codes for CSARSDRGRADTQYF.